The 22 T cell receptor beta chains presented below share a single source sample, sequenced in a study of blood T cell repertoires in COVID-19. The assay was immunoSEQ multiplex PCR, and TCRdb's table has in-frame clones only and misses some. The profile shows under 300,000 clones, around 91% of them singletons. Sequencing used peripheral blood. The receptors here all came from a woman aged 60-70 years with COVID-19, enrolled during active disease.

The rearrangement joins TRBV5-1 to TRBJ1-5; 10 bases line up with TRBD1. After removal of 0 bases from V and 2 bases from J, the junction contained 2 bases not matched to a gene. The CDR3 has 16 residues. Germline V lookup: CDR1 SGHRS, CDR2 YFSETQ. The chain's CDR3 is CASSLAGTGGNQPQHF. The CDR3 DNA follows: TGCGCCAGCAGCTTGGCCGGGACAGGGGGCAATCAGCCCCAGCATTTT. Full variable domain (rest looked up from reference TRBV5-1 and TRBJ1-5): KAGVTQTPRYLIKTRGQQVTLSCSPISGHRSVSWYQQTPGQGLQFLFEYFSETQRNKGNFPGRFSGRQFSNSRSEMNVSTLELGDSALYLCASSLAGTGGNQPQHFGDGTRLSIL.

The chain joins TRBV6-5 to TRBJ2-1, with a possible D match to TRBD1 (6 bases). The V and J ends lost 0 bases and 3 bases respectively, with 9 bases between them. This CDR3 has 15 amino acids. Germline V lookup: CDR1 MNHEY, CDR2 SVGAGI. CDR3 in amino acids: CASSYSPGDYNEQFF. The CDR3 region has the DNA TGTGCCAGCAGTTACTCCCCAGGGGACTACAATGAGCAGTTCTTC.

The J gene is TRBJ2-5, the V gene TRBV7-8, with 10 bases fitting TRBD2. The CDR3 runs to 18 residues. Trimming at V came to 2 bases and at J to 2 bases, leaving 11 bases not matched to a gene. The germline gives CDR1 SGHVS, CDR2 FQNEAQ. The CDR3 here is CASSLRPSGGPLQETQYF. CDR3 bases: TGTGCCAGCAGCTTAAGACCTAGCGGGGGCCCGCTTCAAGAGACCCAGTACTTC.

V is TRBV25-1 and J is TRBJ1-4; D is undetermined. Trimming stripped 7 bases from V and 5 bases from J, with 14 bases between. This CDR3 has 14 residues. Germline CDR1 reads MGHDK; CDR2 reads SYGVNS. The CDR3 protein is CASIGGSPNEKLFF. CDR3 bases: TGTGCCAGCATTGGAGGGTCGCCCAATGAAAAACTGTTTTTT.

This clone appeared once. The CDR3 sequence is CASKVLEGVNEQFF. The CDR3 DNA sequence: TGTGCCAGTAAGGTTCTCGAGGGGGTCAATGAGCAGTTCTTC. This sequence joins TRBV19 and TRBJ2-1, with TRBD1 as a possible D gene (6 bases). In germline, CDR1 is LNHDA, CDR2 SQIVND (reference sequence). V dropped 7 bases and J dropped 6 bases, with 16 bases sitting between them. The CDR3 totals 14 residues.

This chain uses TRBV5-1 with TRBJ2-3, with D possibly matching TRBD2 (5 bases). This CDR3 is 14 amino acids long. Germline-derived CDR1 and CDR2 are SGHRS and YFSETQ. Trimming took 0 bases from V and 6 from J, leaving 11 bases between them. This CDR3 is CASSLEPPGDTQYF. The CDR3, as DNA: TGCGCCAGCAGCTTGGAACCTCCGGGGGATACGCAGTATTTT.

The CDR3 sequence: CASSPTQSGGEKLFF. CDR3 in DNA: TGCGCCAGCAGCCCCACCCAATCGGGTGGGGAAAAACTGTTTTTT. The chain is built from TRBV4-3 and TRBJ1-4; D is undetermined. V was pared by 4 bases and J by 8 bases, with 17 bases between. Germline CDR1 and CDR2: LGHNA and YSLEER. This CDR3 spans 15 amino acids.

The rearrangement uses TRBV4-3 and TRBJ2-1, with TRBD2 as a possible D gene (5 bases). Trimming took off 1 base at V and 9 bases at J, with 16 bases between the two ends. There are 15 residues in the CDR3. The germline V gene encodes CDR1 LGHNA and CDR2 YSLEER. The CDR3 is CASSQVAGLEFEQFF. The CDR3 bases are TGCGCCAGCAGCCAAGTGGCGGGTTTGGAATTTGAGCAGTTCTTC.

The chain combines TRBV19 with TRBJ1-5; TRBD1 aligns across 9 bases. CDR1 is LNHDA, CDR2 SQIVND, per germline (reference sequence). V trimming: 3 bases; J trimming: 4 bases; junction bases outside the gene matches: 1. The CDR3 is 14 amino acids. CDR3 nucleotides: TGTGCCAGTAGTATGACAGGGGGAAATCAGCCCCAGCATTTT. As protein: CASSMTGGNQPQHF.

This clone has more than one count but fewer than ten. This sequence joins TRBV7-9 and TRBJ1-2, with D perhaps TRBD1 (6 bases). CDR3 size: 13 residues. Germline CDR1 SEHNR, CDR2 FQNEAQ (reference sequence). The V end was cut by 4 bases, the J end by 4 bases, with 10 bases between. CDR3 nucleotide sequence: TGTGCCAGCAGCTCGGTACAGGGCTATGGCTACACCTTC. Residues: CASSSVQGYGYTF. The whole variable domain, filled in from reference TRBV7-9 and TRBJ1-2, reads DTGVSQNPRHKITKRGQNVTFRCDPISEHNRLYWYRQTLGQGPEFLTYFQNEAQLEKSRLLSDRFSAERPKGSFSTLEIQRTEQGDSAMYLCASSSVQGYGYTFGSGTRLTVV.

V gene TRBV7-9 combines with J gene TRBJ1-5; 8 bases fit TRBD1. This CDR3 region has 16 residues. Germline V gives CDR1 SEHNR, CDR2 FQNEAQ (reference sequence). V was pared by 4 bases and J by 6 bases, with 11 bases of the junction left unmatched. Written as DNA, the CDR3 is TGTGCCAGCAGCTCCTTAGCCAGGGGGCTGGGTCAGCCCCAGCATTTT. Its protein is CASSSLARGLGQPQHF.

The genes are TRBV15 and TRBJ2-1; D is uncertain. The V gene lost 1 base and the J gene lost 1 base, with 8 bases spanning the gap. Germline CDR1 LNHNV, CDR2 YYDKDF (reference sequence). The CDR3 consists of 15 residues. CDR3 sequence: CATSRGRDSYNEQFF. The CDR3 DNA sequence: TGTGCCACCAGCAGAGGCCGCGATTCCTACAATGAGCAGTTCTTC.

The gene calls are TRBV5-1 and TRBJ2-7; TRBD2 aligns across 10 bases. V lost 0 bases to trimming and J lost 6 bases; unmatched junction nucleotides: 6. Germline V gene sequence: CDR1 SGHRS, CDR2 YFSETQ. The CDR3 runs 15 residues. As DNA, the CDR3 is TGCGCCAGCAGCTTGGCCCAGCGGGGGGGCGCCGAGCAGTACTTC. Amino acids: CASSLAQRGGAEQYF.

The genes are TRBV27 and TRBJ2-2, with 9 positions matching TRBD1. The CDR3 sequence is 17 residues long. The junction had 5 bases not matched to a gene; V was cut back by 3 bases and J by 0 bases. Germline CDR1 reads MNHEY; CDR2 reads SMNVEV (reference sequence). CDR3 region: CASSLGQGSPNTGELFF. The CDR3 nucleotides read TGTGCCAGCAGTTTGGGACAGGGCTCACCGAACACCGGGGAGCTGTTTTTT.

This clone was recorded once. The rearrangement links TRBV29-1 to TRBJ1-4, with TRBD1 as a possible D gene (6 bases). CDR3 length: 15 amino acids. Germline V lookup: CDR1 SQVTM, CDR2 ANQGSEA. V was clipped by 2 bases and J by 6 bases, with 16 bases between them. CDR3 sequence: CSVELYDRRYEKLFF. The CDR3 DNA is TGCAGCGTTGAATTGTACGACAGGCGATATGAAAAACTGTTTTTT. Filled out from reference TRBV29-1 and TRBJ1-4, the complete variable domain reads SAVISQKPSRDICQRGTSLTIQCQVDSQVTMMFWYRQQPGQSLTLIATANQGSEATYESGFVIDKFPISRPNLTFSTLTVSNMSPEDSSIYLCSVELYDRRYEKLFFGSGTQLSVL.

The sample holds one count of this clone. This chain links TRBV3-1 (or the pseudogene TRBV3-2) with TRBJ2-2; tentatively, D is TRBD1 (5 bases). The CDR3 is 15 amino acids. The germline V gene encodes CDR1 LGHDT and CDR2 YNNKEL (reference sequence). V lost 6 bases to trimming and J lost 1 base, with 12 bases between them. This CDR3 is CASRDTGQNTGELFF. In DNA form, the CDR3 reads TGTGCCAGCAGGGATACAGGACAGAACACCGGGGAGCTGTTTTTT.

J is TRBJ1-3 and V is TRBV19, with D perhaps matching TRBD1 (6 bases). Germline loops: CDR1 LNHDA, CDR2 SQIVND (reference sequence). Deletions cut 4 bases from V and 0 bases from J, with 7 bases between. This CDR3 is 14 amino acids long. The CDR3 region is CASSKQGSGNTIYF. For the CDR3, the DNA is TGTGCCAGTAGTAAACAGGGCTCTGGAAACACCATATATTTT.

V usage is TRBV14 and J usage is TRBJ1-1, with D hard to call. The ends were cut back, 0 bases at V and 2 bases at J, with 10 bases in the middle. Germline CDR1 reads SGHDN; CDR2 reads FVKESK. This CDR3 region has 15 residues. CDR3 DNA sequence: TGTGCCAGCAGCCAAGACCTCGGGTTAAACACTGAAGCTTTCTTT. Residues: CASSQDLGLNTEAFF.

The CDR3 DNA is TGCAGTGCTGACGGGCCGGAGGCCCAGTACTTC. Translation: CSADGPEAQYF. J is TRBJ2-5 and V is TRBV20-1, with D maybe TRBD2 (5 bases). The CDR3 spans 11 residues. The V end lost 5 bases, the J end lost 9 bases, and 13 bases lay between the germline ends. The germline gives CDR1 DFQATT, CDR2 SNEGSKA (reference sequence).

This clone occurred once. J is TRBJ1-1 and V is TRBV27, with D perhaps TRBD1 (5 bases). This CDR3 comprises 13 residues. V was cut by 2 bases and J by 5 bases, with 9 bases left in between. Looked up from germline, CDR1 is MNHEY and CDR2 is SMNVEV (reference sequence). CDR3 nucleotides: TGTGCCAGCAGTTTACTGGGGCAAACTGAAGCTTTCTTT. The encoded protein is CASSLLGQTEAFF.

For this clone: A read error may produce the germline difference seen at one junction end. This chain joins TRBV6-6 and TRBJ1-5; TRBD1 matches at 7 bases. CDR1 is MNHNY, CDR2 SVGAGI, per germline (reference sequence). The CDR3 is made up of 12 amino acids. The chain's CDR3 is CASSYSGQFRYF. The CDR3 nucleotides are TGTGCCAGCAGTTACTCGGGACAGTTTAGGTATTTT.

The chain combines TRBV19 with TRBJ2-2; D is undetermined. V shed 5 bases and J shed 4 bases, with 11 bases lying between them. Germline CDR1 is LNHDA and CDR2 is SQIVND (reference sequence). This CDR3 comprises 14 residues. CDR3 amino acids: CASSQAATTGELFF. The CDR3 nucleotides are TGTGCCAGTAGTCAGGCTGCGACCACCGGGGAGCTGTTTTTT.